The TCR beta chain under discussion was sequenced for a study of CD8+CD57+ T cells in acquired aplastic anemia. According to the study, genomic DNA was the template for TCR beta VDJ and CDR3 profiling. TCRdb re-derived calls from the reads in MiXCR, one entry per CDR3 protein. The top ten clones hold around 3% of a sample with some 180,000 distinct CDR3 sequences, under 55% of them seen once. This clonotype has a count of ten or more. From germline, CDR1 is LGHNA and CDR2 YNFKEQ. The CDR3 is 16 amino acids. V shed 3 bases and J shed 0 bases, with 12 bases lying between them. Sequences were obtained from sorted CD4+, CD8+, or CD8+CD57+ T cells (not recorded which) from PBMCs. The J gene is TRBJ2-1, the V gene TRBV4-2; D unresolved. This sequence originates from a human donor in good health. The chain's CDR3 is CASSHNSPSSYNEQFF. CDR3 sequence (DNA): TGTGCCAGCAGCCACAATTCACCAAGCTCCTACAATGAGCAGTTCTTC.